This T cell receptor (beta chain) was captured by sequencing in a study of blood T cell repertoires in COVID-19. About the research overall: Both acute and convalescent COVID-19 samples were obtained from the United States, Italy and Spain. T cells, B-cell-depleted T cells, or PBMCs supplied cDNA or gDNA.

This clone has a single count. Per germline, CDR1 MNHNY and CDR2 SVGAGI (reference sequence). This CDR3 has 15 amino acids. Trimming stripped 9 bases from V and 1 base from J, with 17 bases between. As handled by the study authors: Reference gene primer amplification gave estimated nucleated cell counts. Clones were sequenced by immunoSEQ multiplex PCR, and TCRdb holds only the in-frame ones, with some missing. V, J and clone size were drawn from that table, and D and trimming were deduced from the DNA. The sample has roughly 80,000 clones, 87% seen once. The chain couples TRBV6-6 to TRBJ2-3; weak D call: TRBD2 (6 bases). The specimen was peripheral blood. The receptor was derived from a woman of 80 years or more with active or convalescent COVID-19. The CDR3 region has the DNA TGTGCCAGAGGGGTAGAGGGAGGAGGCACAGATACGCAGTATTTT. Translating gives CARGVEGGGTDTQYF.